This TCR beta chain was documented in a study of CD8 T cells in Susac syndrome. Sequencing of TCR beta, carried out with a high-throughput approach, was applied to CD8+ and CD4+ T cells from the blood. Diagnostic criteria defined recently for definite or probable disease were met by the Susac syndrome patients. The germline V gene has CDR1 DFQATT and CDR2 SNEGSKA (reference sequence). This CDR3 is 15 amino acids long. V trimming: 6 bases; J trimming: 3 bases; junction bases outside the gene matches: 12. Reverse transcription of roughly 0.45 to 1 ug RNA was performed with random hexamers. Coverage of TCR beta CDR3 amplification by immunoSEQ multiplex PCR extended to 54 Vbeta and 13 Jbeta. TCRdb analysed the immunoSEQ multiplex PCR reads with MiXCR anew, one entry per CDR3 protein. The data hold 100,000 to 110,000 distinct CDR3 sequences, with about 96% observed a single time.

Sequencing was performed on CD8+ T cells from PBMCs. This chain links TRBV20-1 with TRBJ2-3; 7 bases match TRBD2. This clonotype was obtained from a human donor with Susac syndrome. As DNA, the CDR3 is TGCAGTGCAGGGAGAGATGGGGAGGGAACAGATACGCAGTATTTT. Protein sequence: CSAGRDGEGTDTQYF.